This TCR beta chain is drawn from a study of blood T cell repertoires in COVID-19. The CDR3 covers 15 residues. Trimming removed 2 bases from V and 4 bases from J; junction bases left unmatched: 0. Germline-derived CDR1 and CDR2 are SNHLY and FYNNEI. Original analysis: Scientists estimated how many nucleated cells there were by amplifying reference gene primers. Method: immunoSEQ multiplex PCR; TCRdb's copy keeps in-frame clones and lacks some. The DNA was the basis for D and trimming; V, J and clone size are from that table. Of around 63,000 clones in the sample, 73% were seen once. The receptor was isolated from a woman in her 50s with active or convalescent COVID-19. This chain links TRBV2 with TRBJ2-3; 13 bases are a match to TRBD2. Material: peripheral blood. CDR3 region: CASSETSGRADTQYF. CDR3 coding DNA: TGTGCCAGCAGTGAAACTAGCGGGAGGGCAGATACGCAGTATTTT.